This T cell receptor (beta chain) was sequenced in a study of blood T cell repertoires in COVID-19 (dated by TCRdb to 2018 to 2020). In terms of the full investigation: Samples from collaborators originated in the United States, Italy and Spain and spanned both the acute and convalescent phases of COVID-19. Samples were obtained from the ongoing ImmuneRACE study (first 160 participants) and from 1,254 subjects provided by 6 global collaborators. Where HLA class I and class II types were available, the types were taken from metadata supplied by the sample provider, not from assay-based typing. Sample metadata almost always included a de-identified subject ID, COVID-19 status, age in years and sex. The repertoires were made available in a free public database intended to serve as a resource for research on the immune response to SARS-CoV-2. The prospective study material was composed of cDNA or gDNA derived from T cells, B-cell-depleted T cells, or PBMCs. Deeply sampled blood TCRbeta repertoires from subjects exposed to, actively infected with, or recovered from COVID-19 were included in the dataset. The paper's findings and limits, for the study overall: Clinical and demographic metadata were provided uncurated, with the amount varying by source and participant.

The V end loses 1 base and the J end loses 5 bases, and a stretch of 17 bases separates them. The CDR3 goes from the cysteine to the phenylalanine over 16 residues. Just the 48-base CDR3 DNA is kept, in frame starting at base 1. CDR1 is given as SNHLY and CDR2 as FYNNEI, both from the germline V gene. The immunoSEQ Assay, a bias-controlled multiplex PCR, was used to amplify TCRbeta CDR3 regions from genomic DNA. In the paper's pipeline: The number of nucleated cells in each sample was estimated from the amplification of reference gene primers within the assay. Sequence reads were collapsed and filtered to measure the absolute abundance of every unique TCRbeta CDR3 rearrangement. For each sample, productive Simpson clonality was calculated as the square root of Simpson's diversity index over productive rearrangements. TCRdb provides this immuneACCESS table in a form limited to in-frame rearrangements. Some clones are lacking; in checked studies, under half of them reflect an unresolved V gene, and why the rest are absent is not known. Clone size and V and J calls were adopted from that table, with D and trimming inferred from the DNA. The sample data list roughly 160,000 clones, and approximately 83% of these were observed just once. The ten largest clones represent less than 3% of the sample.

Each collaborating institution followed its own protocols to collect whole blood in K2EDTA tubes. For TCRbeta analysis, collaborators shipped samples in one of three forms: frozen whole blood, isolated PBMCs, or DNA extracted from either of those sample types. A note on this clone: Its antigen is unknown. No base-level quality is on record; no much larger clone is a single base apart.

Recombination connected TRBV2 to TRBJ2-5; the D gene is perhaps TRBD2, from 5 matching bases. This receptor was obtained from a woman in her sixties with acute or convalescent COVID-19. Sequenced: peripheral blood. CDR3 reads: CASSEGVRGTLETQYF. The nucleotides are TGTGCCAGCAGTGAAGGGGTCCGGGGTACCCTCGAGACCCAGTACTTC.